This record concerns one T cell receptor beta chain sequence. The target of this receptor is not known. No much larger clone exists at a distance of one base, and base qualities are not known. The data were obtained in a study of STAT5B mutations in CD4+ large granular lymphocyte leukemia (dated by TCRdb to between 2021 and 2024). Background on the whole study: Among healthy controls, the CDR3 'QG' motif was associated with a particular HLA allele. The study compared the TCRbeta repertoires of patients with CD4+ T-cell large granular lymphocyte leukemia against the TCRbeta repertoires of healthy blood donors. The purity of purified fractions was confirmed by flow cytometry on FACSCanto II or FACSVerse to exceed 95% among lymphocytes. On the study overall, not on this receptor specifically: Main leukemic clonotypes were private to each patient, although 25% to 30% appeared at low frequency in other patients' non-leukemic repertoires. Compared with healthy CD4+ repertoires, CD4-sorted patient repertoires appeared more clonal, and this difference remained even after the putative leukemic clones were removed. Data were not HLA-matched; higher clonality in CD4+ versus CD8+ T-LGLL could reflect the relatively small sample size.

TCRbeta rearrangements were sequenced from genomic DNA using the immunoSEQ assay at survey resolution. In the paper's pipeline: In the TCR sequencing data, the smallest productive clonotype frequency that could be detected was 2.59 x 10-5. Analyses included only productive TCRbeta rearrangements, meaning complete and in-frame sequences. Clonality for each sample was calculated as Simpson clonality in the immunoSEQ Analyzer version 3.0. Based on frequency, clones were grouped as very rare, small, medium, large (1-20%) or hyperexpanded (>20%). Generation probabilities were estimated with OLGA 1.2.3, V-gene circos plots were generated with VDJtools, specificities were searched for in VDJdb, and CDR3 motifs were identified with GLIPH. Entries here come from immuneACCESS through TCRdb and include only in-frame sequences with V and J called. Some clones fail to appear in such tables; in the studies checked, an unresolved V gene covers under half of the shortfall, and the cause of the remainder is unknown. The V and J calls and the clone size are those of that table, but D and trimming were determined from the DNA. The sample table records 30,000 to 40,000 clones; 88% of these occur just once. The ten largest clones represent approximately 1% of the sample.

The healthy control group was made up of roughly 34 blood donors, and the Finnish Red Cross blood service supplied their buffy coats. All TCR-sequenced material derived from peripheral blood: patient blood samples and healthy donor buffy coats. Ficoll-Hypaque gradient centrifugation was used to isolate peripheral blood mononuclear cells. CD4+ cells were magnetically purified from the buffy coats of healthy controls. The Gentra Puregene Cell and Tissue kit was used for genomic DNA extraction, and quantification was performed on a Qubit 2.0 fluorometer. The sample comprised CD4+ T cells from blood buffy coats. The sequence came from a human donor in good health.

The CDR3 reads CASSQTTGISRPYEQYF. The nucleotide sequence reads as follows: TGCGCCAGCAGCCAAACCACAGGGATCTCTCGACCCTACGAGCAGTACTTC. The rearranged chain carries TRBV4-3 and TRBJ2-7; perhaps TRBD1 is the D gene, with 6 bases matching. V sheds 2 bases and J sheds 2 bases, leaving 19 bases between their ends. From the cysteine through the phenylalanine, the CDR3 covers 17 amino acids. This entry keeps only the CDR3 DNA: 51 bases, framed from base 1. CDR1 is given as LGHNA and CDR2 as YSLEER, both from the germline V gene.